This T cell receptor beta chain comes out of a study of T-cell memory formation after mild COVID-19. Study-wide results and caveats: Clones shrinking between day 15 and 85 showed a balanced CD4/CD8 split, and those that grew later tilted toward CD4+. Pre-infection memory held some responding clones, suggesting pre-existing cross-reactive T cells responded.

This clonotype was counted ten times or more. The target antigen is unknown. A 5'RACE reaction primed in the constant segment made cDNA libraries of TCR alpha and TCR beta, and these carried sample barcodes and UMIs. A single record per CDR3 protein comes from TCRdb applying MiXCR to the 5' RACE reads. Of fewer than 350,000 distinct CDR3 sequences in the sample, roughly 8.2% were seen once. Germline V gene sequence: CDR1 SEHNR, CDR2 FQNEAQ (reference sequence). V lost 1 base and J lost 4, with 5 bases in between. CDR3 length: 13 amino acids. This TCR derives from a man between 18 and 35 years old who had mild COVID-19 (a few samples of this study predate the infection). Cell type and time point are not known. Sequenced material: PBMCs or a T cell subset sorted from them (not recorded which). The gene calls are TRBV7-9 and TRBJ1-5; D is undetermined. The DNA of the CDR3 is TGTGCCAGCAGCTTAGTGGGGAATCAGCCCCAGCATTTT. Its translation is CASSLVGNQPQHF.